This T cell receptor beta chain was sequenced during a study of blood T cell repertoires in COVID-19. Sequencing used immunoSEQ multiplex PCR; TCRdb keeps in-frame clones, though not all of them. This sample has approximately 280,000 clones, with roughly 90% found just once. Patients from Seattle were sampled longitudinally, starting during active infection. The receptor was derived from a woman younger than 45 with COVID-19, enrolled during active disease. The sample consisted of peripheral blood.

CDR3 nucleotide sequence: TGTGCCAGCAGCACGGACAGGGACGTATACGAGCAGTACTTC. Translating gives CASSTDRDVYEQYF. The rearrangement uses TRBV7-9 and TRBJ2-7; 8 bases fit TRBD1. Per the germline V gene, CDR1 is SEHNR and CDR2 is FQNEAQ (reference sequence). This CDR3 is 14 amino acids long. V dropped 5 bases and J dropped 4; count of bases not matched to a gene: 7.